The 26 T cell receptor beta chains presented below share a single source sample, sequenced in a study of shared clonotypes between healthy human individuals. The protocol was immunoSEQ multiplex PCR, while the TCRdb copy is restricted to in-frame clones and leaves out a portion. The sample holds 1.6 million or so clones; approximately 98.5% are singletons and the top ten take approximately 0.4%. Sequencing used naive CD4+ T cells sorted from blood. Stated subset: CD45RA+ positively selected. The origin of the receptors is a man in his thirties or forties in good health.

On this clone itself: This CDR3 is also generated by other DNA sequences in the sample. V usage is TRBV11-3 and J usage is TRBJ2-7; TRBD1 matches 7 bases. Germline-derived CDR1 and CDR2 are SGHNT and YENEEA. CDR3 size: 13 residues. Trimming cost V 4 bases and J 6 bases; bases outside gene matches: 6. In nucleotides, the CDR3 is TGTGCCAGCAGCTCGGGACAGTCGGGCGAGCAGTACTTC. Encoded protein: CASSSGQSGEQYF.

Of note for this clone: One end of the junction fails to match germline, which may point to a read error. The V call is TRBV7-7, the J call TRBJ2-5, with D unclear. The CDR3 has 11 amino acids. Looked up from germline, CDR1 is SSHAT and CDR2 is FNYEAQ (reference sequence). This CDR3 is CASRIQETQYF. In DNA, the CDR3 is TGTGCTAGCAGAATACAAGAGACCCAGTACTTC.

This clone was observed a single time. CDR3 sequence: CASQAGRVSHETQYF. The CDR3 nucleotides read TGTGCCAGTCAAGCGGGGCGCGTTTCCCACGAGACCCAGTACTTC. J is TRBJ2-5 and V is TRBV19; 7 nucleotides match TRBD2. J was trimmed by 5 bases and V by 8 bases; bases with no gene match: 14. Per the germline V gene, CDR1 is LNHDA and CDR2 is SQIVND (reference sequence). This CDR3 comprises 15 residues.

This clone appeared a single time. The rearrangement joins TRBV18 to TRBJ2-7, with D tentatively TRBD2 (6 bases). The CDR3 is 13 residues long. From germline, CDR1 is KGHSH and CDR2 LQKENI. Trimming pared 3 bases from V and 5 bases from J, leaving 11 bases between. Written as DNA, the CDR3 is TGTGCCAGCTCACCTCAGACTAGGAACGAGCAGTACTTC. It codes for CASSPQTRNEQYF.

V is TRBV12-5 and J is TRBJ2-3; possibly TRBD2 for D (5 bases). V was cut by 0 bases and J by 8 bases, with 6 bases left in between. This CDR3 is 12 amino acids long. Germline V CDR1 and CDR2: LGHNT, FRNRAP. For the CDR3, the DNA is TGTGCTAGTGGTTTGGTTGGGAGTACGCAGTATTTT. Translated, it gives CASGLVGSTQYF.

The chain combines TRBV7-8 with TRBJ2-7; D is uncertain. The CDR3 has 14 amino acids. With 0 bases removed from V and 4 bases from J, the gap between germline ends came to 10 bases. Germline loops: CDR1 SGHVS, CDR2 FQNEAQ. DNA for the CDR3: TGTGCCAGCAGCTTAGCGCACCGAAATTACGAGCAGTACTTC. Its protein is CASSLAHRNYEQYF.

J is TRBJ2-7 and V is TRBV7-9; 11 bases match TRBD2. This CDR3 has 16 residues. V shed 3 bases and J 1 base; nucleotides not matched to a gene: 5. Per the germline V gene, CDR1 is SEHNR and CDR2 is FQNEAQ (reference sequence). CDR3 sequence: CASSLALAGVSYEQYF. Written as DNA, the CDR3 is TGTGCCAGCAGCTTGGCACTAGCGGGGGTTTCCTACGAGCAGTACTTC.

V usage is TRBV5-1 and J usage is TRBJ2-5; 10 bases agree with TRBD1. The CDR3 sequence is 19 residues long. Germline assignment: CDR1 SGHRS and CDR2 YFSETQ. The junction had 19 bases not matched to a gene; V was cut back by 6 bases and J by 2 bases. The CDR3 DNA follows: TGCGCCAGCACGGGGTCGACAGGGGGCAAAATAACACCTCAAGAGACCCAGTACTTC. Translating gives CASTGSTGGKITPQETQYF.

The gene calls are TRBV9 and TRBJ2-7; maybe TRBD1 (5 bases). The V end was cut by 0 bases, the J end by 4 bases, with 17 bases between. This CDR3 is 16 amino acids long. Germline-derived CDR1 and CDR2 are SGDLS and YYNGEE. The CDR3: CASSVVKVRDSYEQYF. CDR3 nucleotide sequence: TGTGCCAGCAGCGTAGTAAAAGTGCGAGACAGTTACGAGCAGTACTTC.

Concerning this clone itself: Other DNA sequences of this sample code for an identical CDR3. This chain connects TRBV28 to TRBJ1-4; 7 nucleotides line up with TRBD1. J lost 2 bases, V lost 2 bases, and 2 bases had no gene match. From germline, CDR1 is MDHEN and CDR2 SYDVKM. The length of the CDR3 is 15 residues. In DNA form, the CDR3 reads TGTGCCAGCAGTTTAAGAGGGGGCACTAATGAAAAACTGTTTTTT. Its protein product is CASSLRGGTNEKLFF.

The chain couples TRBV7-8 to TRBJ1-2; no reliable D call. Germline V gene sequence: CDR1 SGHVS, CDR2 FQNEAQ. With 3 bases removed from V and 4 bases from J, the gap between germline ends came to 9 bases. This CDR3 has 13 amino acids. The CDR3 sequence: CASSFQELYGYTF. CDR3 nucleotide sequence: TGTGCCAGCAGCTTCCAAGAGCTCTATGGCTACACCTTC.

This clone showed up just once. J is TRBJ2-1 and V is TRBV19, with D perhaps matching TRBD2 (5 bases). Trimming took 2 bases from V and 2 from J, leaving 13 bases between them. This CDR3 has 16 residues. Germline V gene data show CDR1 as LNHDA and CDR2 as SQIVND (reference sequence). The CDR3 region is CASSILGGLTYNEQFF. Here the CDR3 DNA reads TGTGCCAGTAGTATACTCGGCGGGCTAACCTACAATGAGCAGTTCTTC.

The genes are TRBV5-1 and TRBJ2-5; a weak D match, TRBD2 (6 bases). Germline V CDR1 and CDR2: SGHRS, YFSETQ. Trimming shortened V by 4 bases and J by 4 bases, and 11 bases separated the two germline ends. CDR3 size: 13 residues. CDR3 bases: TGCGCCAGCAGCCCGGGAGACATAGAGACCCAGTACTTC. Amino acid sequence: CASSPGDIETQYF.

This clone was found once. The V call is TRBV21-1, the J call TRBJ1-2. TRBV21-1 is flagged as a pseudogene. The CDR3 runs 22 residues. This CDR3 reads CASSKGVRSGSRVSSPNYGYTF. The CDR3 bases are TGTGCCAGCAGCAAAGGCGTACGTTCTGGGTCAAGGGTCTCATCTCCTAACTATGGCTACACCTTC.

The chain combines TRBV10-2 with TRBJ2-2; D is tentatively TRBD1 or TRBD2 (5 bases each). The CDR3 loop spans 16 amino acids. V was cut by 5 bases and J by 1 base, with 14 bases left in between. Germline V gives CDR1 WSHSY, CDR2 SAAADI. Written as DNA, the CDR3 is TGCGCCAGCAGTCACACCCGGGACCTGAACACCGGGGAGCTGTTTTTT. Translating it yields CASSHTRDLNTGELFF.

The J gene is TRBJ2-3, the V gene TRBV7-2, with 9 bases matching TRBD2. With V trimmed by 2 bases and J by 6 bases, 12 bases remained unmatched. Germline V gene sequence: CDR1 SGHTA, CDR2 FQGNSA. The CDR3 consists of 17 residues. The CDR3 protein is CASSLHRLAGLSDTQYF. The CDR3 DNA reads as TGTGCCAGCAGCTTACACCGTCTAGCGGGACTCTCGGATACGCAGTATTTT.

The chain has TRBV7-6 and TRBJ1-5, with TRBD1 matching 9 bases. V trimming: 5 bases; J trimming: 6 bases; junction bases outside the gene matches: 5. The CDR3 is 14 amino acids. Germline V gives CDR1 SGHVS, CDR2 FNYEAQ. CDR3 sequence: CASSPGTGPQPQHF. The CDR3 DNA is TGTGCCAGCAGCCCCGGGACAGGGCCTCAGCCCCAGCATTTT.

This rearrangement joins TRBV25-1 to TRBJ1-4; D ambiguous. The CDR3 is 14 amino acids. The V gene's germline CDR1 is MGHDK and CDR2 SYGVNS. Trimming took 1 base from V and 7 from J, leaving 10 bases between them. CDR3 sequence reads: CASSESGRGEKLFF. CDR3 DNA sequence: TGTGCCAGCAGTGAATCCGGGCGGGGTGAAAAACTGTTTTTT.

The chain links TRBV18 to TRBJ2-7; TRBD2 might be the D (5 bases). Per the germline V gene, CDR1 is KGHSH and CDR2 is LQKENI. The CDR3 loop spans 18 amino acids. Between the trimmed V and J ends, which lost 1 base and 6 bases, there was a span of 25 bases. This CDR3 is CASSPLVSGSSSSGEQYF. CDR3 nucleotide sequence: TGTGCCAGCTCACCACTAGTAAGTGGGTCTAGCTCGTCCGGCGAGCAGTACTTC.

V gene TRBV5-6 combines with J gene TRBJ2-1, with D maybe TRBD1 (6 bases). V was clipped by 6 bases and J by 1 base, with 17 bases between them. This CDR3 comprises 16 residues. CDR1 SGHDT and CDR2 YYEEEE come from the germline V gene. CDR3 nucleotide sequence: TGTGCCAGCATCCTCCTAAGGCAGGGGTCCTACAATGAGCAGTTCTTC. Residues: CASILLRQGSYNEQFF.

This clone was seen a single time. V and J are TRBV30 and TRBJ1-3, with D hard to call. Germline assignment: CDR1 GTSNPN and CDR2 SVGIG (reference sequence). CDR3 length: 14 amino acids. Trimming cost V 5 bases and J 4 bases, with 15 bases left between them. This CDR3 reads CAWGPGVIGNTIYF. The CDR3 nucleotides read TGTGCCTGGGGACCGGGTGTGATCGGAAACACCATATATTTT. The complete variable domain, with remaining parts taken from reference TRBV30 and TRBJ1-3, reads SQTIHQWPATLVQPVGSPLSLECTVEGTSNPNLYWYRQAAGRGLQLLFYSVGIGQISSEVPQNLSASRPQDRQFILSSKKLLLSDSGFYLCAWGPGVIGNTIYFGEGSWLTVV.

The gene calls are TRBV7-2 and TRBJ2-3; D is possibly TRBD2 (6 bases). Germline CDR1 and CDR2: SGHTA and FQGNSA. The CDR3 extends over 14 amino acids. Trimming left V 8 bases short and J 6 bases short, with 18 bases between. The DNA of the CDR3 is TGTGCCAGCCGGGCGGGATATAGCCGGGATACGCAGTATTTT. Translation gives CASRAGYSRDTQYF.

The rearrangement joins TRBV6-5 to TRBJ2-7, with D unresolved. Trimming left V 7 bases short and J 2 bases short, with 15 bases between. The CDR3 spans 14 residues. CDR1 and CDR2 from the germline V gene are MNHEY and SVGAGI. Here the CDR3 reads CASKGQGKTYEQYF. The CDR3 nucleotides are TGTGCCAGCAAAGGGCAAGGCAAAACCTACGAGCAGTACTTC.

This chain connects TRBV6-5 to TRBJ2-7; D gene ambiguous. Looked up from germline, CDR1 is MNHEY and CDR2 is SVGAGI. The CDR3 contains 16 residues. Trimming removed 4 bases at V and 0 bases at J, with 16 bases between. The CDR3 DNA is TGTGCCAGCAGTTTGAGCCAGCACGTCAACTCCTACGAGCAGTACTTC. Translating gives CASSLSQHVNSYEQYF.

CDR3 loop: CASSLRPESLAKNIQYF. In nucleotides, the CDR3 is TGTGCCAGCAGCTTACGTCCGGAGTCCTTAGCCAAAAACATTCAGTACTTC. The V gene is TRBV11-2, the J gene TRBJ2-4, with no clear D. CDR1 is SGHAT, CDR2 FQNNGV, per germline. Trimming cost V 2 bases and J 0 bases, with 14 bases left between them. The CDR3 sequence is 17 residues long.

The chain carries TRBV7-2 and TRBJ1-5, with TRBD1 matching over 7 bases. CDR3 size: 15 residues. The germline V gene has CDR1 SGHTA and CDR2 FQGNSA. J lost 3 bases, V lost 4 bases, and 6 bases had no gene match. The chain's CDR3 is CASSSQGEINQPQHF. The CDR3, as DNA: TGTGCCAGCAGCTCGCAGGGGGAGATCAATCAGCCCCAGCATTTT.